Below, 14 T cell receptor beta chains from the same sample are listed, as sequenced in a study of cytomegalovirus exposure and HLA in healthy donors. It was with 60 Vbeta and 13 Jbeta primers that the PCR ran. TCRdb keeps only in-frame clones here, not all; method: immunoSEQ multiplex PCR. The data hold 200,000 to 300,000 clones, with approximately 78% observed a single time. The specimen was PBMCs. All receptors come from a boy younger than 18 in good health and CMV-seronegative.

This chain links TRBV4-1 with TRBJ2-1; weak D call: TRBD2 (5 bases). From germline, CDR1 is MGHRA and CDR2 YSYEKL. Trimming shortened V by 0 bases and J by 8 bases, and 17 bases separated the two germline ends. The CDR3 length is 16 residues. The CDR3 DNA is TGCGCCAGCAGCCAAGATTGGGCTAGCTCGGGTGATGAGCAGTTCTTC. Translation gives CASSQDWASSGDEQFF.

This chain links TRBV6-5 with TRBJ2-3; a weak D match, TRBD2 (5 bases). Trimming took off 2 bases at V and 0 bases at J, with 12 bases between the two ends. There are 16 residues in the CDR3. CDR1 is MNHEY and CDR2 is SVGAGI in the germline V gene. The CDR3 DNA is TGTGCCAGCAGTTACGAGCGGAGGCATAGCACAGATACGCAGTATTTT. This encodes CASSYERRHSTDTQYF.

The chain has TRBV5-6 and TRBJ2-1, with D perhaps TRBD2 (6 bases). Germline V gene data show CDR1 as SGHDT and CDR2 as YYEEEE. The CDR3 has 19 amino acids. With 2 bases removed from V and 0 bases from J, the gap between germline ends came to 21 bases. The CDR3 reads CASSFRWSGPMSSYNEQFF. The CDR3 DNA reads TGTGCCAGCAGCTTCCGGTGGAGCGGGCCGATGAGCTCCTACAATGAGCAGTTCTTC.

DNA for the CDR3: TGTGCCAGCAGCTTGGGTCCGGCGGGAACCTTCGGGGAGCAGTACTTC. It codes for CASSLGPAGTFGEQYF. This chain links TRBV5-5 with TRBJ2-7, with D maybe TRBD2 (6 bases). Germline loops: CDR1 SGHKS, CDR2 YYEKEE (reference sequence). V was clipped by 0 bases and J by 7 bases, with 20 bases between them. This CDR3 has 16 residues.

The chain is built from TRBV11-2 and TRBJ2-5; D is unresolved. Germline CDR1 is SGHAT and CDR2 is FQNNGV. There are 13 residues in the CDR3. V was shortened by 2 bases and J by 2 bases, with 6 bases between the two germline ends. For the CDR3, the DNA is TGTGCCAGCAGCTTACTGGCACAAGAGACCCAGTACTTC. Translation gives CASSLLAQETQYF.

The table lists this clone with a few counts. The chain joins TRBV11-3 to TRBJ1-4; D is possibly TRBD1 (6 bases). Germline V lookup: CDR1 SGHNT, CDR2 YENEEA. The CDR3 contains 15 residues. V lost 1 base, J lost 3 bases, and 9 bases lay in between. CDR3 protein: CASSLGGQPNEKLFF. The CDR3 DNA sequence: TGTGCCAGCAGCTTAGGAGGACAGCCTAATGAAAAACTGTTTTTT.

V usage is TRBV4-1 and J usage is TRBJ1-1; D unclear. The V gene lost 2 bases and the J gene lost 1 base, with 8 bases spanning the gap. Germline V gives CDR1 MGHRA, CDR2 YSYEKL. CDR3 length: 14 residues. The CDR3: CASSQPKRNTEAFF. The CDR3 nucleotides are TGCGCCAGCAGCCAACCTAAACGGAACACTGAAGCTTTCTTT.

This chain uses TRBV15 with TRBJ1-1; D remains unclear. In germline, CDR1 is LNHNV, CDR2 YYDKDF (reference sequence). Deletions cut 9 bases from V and 1 base from J, with 9 bases between. The CDR3 sequence is 12 residues long. For the CDR3, the DNA is TGTGCCACTAGTTTTGAGAACACTGAAGCTTTCTTT. This codes for CATSFENTEAFF.

This chain links TRBV9 with TRBJ2-7, with 11 bases fitting TRBD2. Trimming cost V 1 base and J 2 bases; bases outside gene matches: 5. CDR3 size: 16 residues. CDR1 is SGDLS, CDR2 YYNGEE, per germline. CDR3 DNA sequence: TGTGCCAGCAGCGTATCCCTAGCGGGAGGCACCTACGAGCAGTACTTC. As protein: CASSVSLAGGTYEQYF. Full variable domain (outside the CDR3, taken from reference TRBV9 and TRBJ2-7): DSGVTQTPKHLITATGQRVTLRCSPRSGDLSVYWYQQSLDQGLQFLIQYYNGEERAKGNILERFSAQQFPDLHSELNLSSLELGDSALYFCASSVSLAGGTYEQYFGPGTRLTVT.

V usage is TRBV2 and J usage is TRBJ1-6, with D possibly TRBD1 on 5 matching bases. The CDR3 length is 14 residues. Germline V gene data show CDR1 as SNHLY and CDR2 as FYNNEI. Between the trimmed V and J ends, which lost 11 bases and 7 bases, there was a span of 18 bases. The chain's CDR3 is CAGHRDGSNSPLHF. DNA for the CDR3: TGTGCCGGACACCGGGACGGGAGCAATTCACCCCTCCACTTT.

The V call is TRBV25-1, the J call TRBJ2-7; 8 bases fit TRBD1. Trimming took 3 bases from V and 2 from J; bases not matched to a gene: 3. The CDR3 is 14 amino acids. Germline V gene data show CDR1 as MGHDK and CDR2 as SYGVNS. CDR3: CASSEAGGPYEQYF. In DNA, the CDR3 is TGTGCCAGCAGTGAGGCAGGGGGCCCCTACGAGCAGTACTTC.

This clone has only one observation. The rearrangement joins TRBV5-4 to TRBJ2-7, with TRBD2 matching 8 bases. The germline CDR1 and CDR2 sequences are SGHNT and YYREEE (reference sequence). The CDR3 is 15 residues long. After removal of 0 bases from V and 5 bases from J, the junction contained 7 bases not matched to a gene. CDR3: CASSLESGSSHEQYF. CDR3 nucleotide sequence: TGTGCCAGCAGCTTGGAGAGCGGGAGTAGCCACGAGCAGTACTTC.

This chain joins TRBV11-3 and TRBJ1-1; tentative D call: TRBD1 (5 bases). This CDR3 spans 13 amino acids. Trimming cost V 5 bases and J 3 bases, with 10 bases left between them. Per the germline V gene, CDR1 is SGHNT and CDR2 is YENEEA. For the CDR3, the DNA is TGTGCCAGCAGCCCAGGGCCGTACACTGAAGCTTTCTTT. Its translation: CASSPGPYTEAFF. Combining the CDR3 with reference TRBV11-3 and TRBJ1-1 gives the whole variable domain EAGVVQSPRYKIIEKKQPVAFWCNPISGHNTLYWYLQNLGQGPELLIRYENEEAVDDSQLPKDRFSAERLKGVDSTLKIQPAELGDSAVYLCASSPGPYTEAFFGQGTRLTVV.

V gene TRBV15 combines with J gene TRBJ1-6; D is perhaps TRBD1 (6 bases). The CDR3 contains 16 residues. The germline V and J ends were trimmed by 5 bases and 8 bases, with 19 bases remaining between them. Germline CDR1 LNHNV, CDR2 YYDKDF (reference sequence). The CDR3 bases are TGTGCCACCAGCCGATCTATGAGGGGGATATATTCACCCCTCCACTTT. Translated, it gives CATSRSMRGIYSPLHF.